What follows are 5 T cell receptor beta chains derived from one specimen sequenced in a study of pediatric ulcerative colitis. Assay used: immunoSEQ multiplex PCR; TCRdb lists only in-frame clones, some missing. Of about 36,000 clones listed, 70% to 90% are singletons. The sample comprised blood. The receptors were gathered from a girl aged 5-17 years with moderate ulcerative colitis.

The gene calls are TRBV30 and TRBJ2-3; TRBD2 matches 7 bases. Germline trimming cut 5 bases from V and 2 bases from J; bases unmatched to any gene: 10. The CDR3 covers 15 residues. CDR1 is GTSNPN and CDR2 is SVGIG in the germline V gene (reference sequence). The CDR3 loop is CAWQGGRDNTDTQYF. The CDR3 DNA reads as TGTGCCTGGCAAGGCGGGAGAGATAACACAGATACGCAGTATTTT. The variable domain in full, completed from reference TRBV30 and TRBJ2-3, reads SQTIHQWPATLVQPVGSPLSLECTVEGTSNPNLYWYRQAAGRGLQLLFYSVGIGQISSEVPQNLSASRPQDRQFILSSKKLLLSDSGFYLCAWQGGRDNTDTQYFGPGTRLTVL.

This rearrangement joins TRBV7-8 to TRBJ2-3, with a possible D match to TRBD2 (6 bases). Per the germline V gene, CDR1 is SGHVS and CDR2 is FQNEAQ. This CDR3 comprises 14 residues. Between the trimmed V and J ends, which lost 1 base and 4 bases, there was a span of 9 bases. CDR3 nucleotide sequence: TGTGCCAGCAGCTTAGGGCGGGGATCAGATACGCAGTATTTT. Protein sequence: CASSLGRGSDTQYF.

The chain recombines TRBV5-4 with TRBJ2-7; D tentatively fits TRBD1 or TRBD2 (5 bases each). The CDR3 runs 13 residues. Germline CDR1 and CDR2: SGHNT and YYREEE (reference sequence). Trimming took 7 bases from V and 2 from J, leaving 13 bases between them. Written as DNA, the CDR3 is TGTGCCAGCGAGGGGTGGGGCACCTACGAGCAGTACTTC. Its translation: CASEGWGTYEQYF.

Worth noting for this clone: With only one base between it and a far larger clone, this is likely a read error. CDR3 amino acids: CASSQEGENTGELFF. The CDR3 DNA reads as TGTGCCAGCAGCCAAGAGGGCGAGAACACCGGGGAGCTGTTTTTT. V is TRBV5-5 and J is TRBJ2-2, with TRBD2 as a possible D gene (5 bases). V gave up 4 bases and J gave up 1 base, with 11 bases separating them. Per germline, CDR1 SGHKS and CDR2 YYEKEE (reference sequence). The length of the CDR3 is 15 residues.

The chain recombines TRBV30 with TRBJ1-6, with TRBD1 identical over 8 bases. Trimming at V came to 3 bases and at J to 12 bases, leaving 7 bases not matched to a gene. This CDR3 has 13 residues. The germline V gene encodes CDR1 GTSNPN and CDR2 SVGIG (reference sequence). The CDR3 coding sequence is TGTGCCTGGAGGAGGGACAGGAATCAACCCCTCCACTTT. This translates into CAWRRDRNQPLHF.